The rows below give T cell receptor beta chains drawn from one sample of a study of shared clonotypes between healthy human individuals. Libraries were prepared by immunoSEQ multiplex PCR; TCRdb keeps only in-frame clonotypes and omits some of them. The table includes some 1 million clones, under 80% detected once. What was sequenced was memory CD4+ T cells sorted from blood. The source is a young man in good health. The CDR3 runs from the conserved cysteine through the conserved F or W. A D gene is named only where the DNA matches it firmly. Clone sizes are given selectively: once, few, many, or a class where the clone is expanded.

J: TRBJ1-1
size: -
D: -
V: TRBV25-1
DNA: TGTACCAGCAGTGAATACAAGGGGAGCACTGAAGCTTTCTTT
CDR3: CTSSEYKGSTEAFF

J: TRBJ2-1
size: -
D: -
V: TRBV11-2
DNA: TGTGCCACCAGACTCCTCGGGGAGCAGTTCTTC
CDR3: CATRLLGEQFF

J: TRBJ1-4
size: -
D: -
V: TRBV5-1
DNA: TGCGCCAGCAGCCTCTCTATGGGGGTCGAAAAACTGTTTTTT
CDR3: CASSLSMGVEKLFF

J: TRBJ1-6
size: -
D: -
V: TRBV5-6
DNA: TGTGCCAGCAGCTTGCGGCGAATTGGTAGGGAAAATTCACCCCTCCACTTT
CDR3: CASSLRRIGRENSPLHF

J: TRBJ1-5
size: -
D: TRBD1
V: TRBV19
DNA: TGTGCCAGCGGGACAGGGAGGGACAATCAGCCCCAGCATTTT
CDR3: CASGTGRDNQPQHF

J: TRBJ2-7
size: -
D: TRBD1
V: TRBV7-9
DNA: TGTGCCAGCAGCACGCCCCAGGGGGTCCCTTCCTACGAGCAGTACTTC
CDR3: CASSTPQGVPSYEQYF

J: TRBJ1-3
size: -
D: -
V: TRBV6-1
DNA: TGTGCCAGCAGTCAGACACATGGAAACACCATATATTTT
CDR3: CASSQTHGNTIYF

J: TRBJ1-3
size: few
D: -
V: TRBV5-1
DNA: TGCGCCAGCAGCGATACAGCCTCGTTGGACACCATATATTTT
CDR3: CASSDTASLDTIYF

J: TRBJ1-1
size: few
D: -
V: TRBV13
DNA: TGTGCCAGCAGCTTAGCAGGGTGGAAAACTGAAGCTTTCTTT
CDR3: CASSLAGWKTEAFF

J: TRBJ2-2
size: -
D: TRBD2
V: TRBV5-6
DNA: TGTGCCAGCAGATTGACTAGCGGGCCGGCGAACACCGGGGAGCTGTTTTTT
CDR3: CASRLTSGPANTGELFF

J: TRBJ2-7
size: -
D: TRBD1
V: TRBV2
DNA: TGTGCCAGCAGTCGTGGGACAGGAGTCGGGGAGCAGTACTTC
CDR3: CASSRGTGVGEQYF

J: TRBJ2-3
size: -
D: TRBD1
V: TRBV19
DNA: TGTGCCAGTAGACTCAGGGGGCGCACAGATACGCAGTATTTT
CDR3: CASRLRGRTDTQYF

J: TRBJ1-3
size: -
D: TRBD1
V: TRBV10-3
DNA: TGTGCCATCAGTGAGGGACAGGGGGGAAACACCATATATTTT
CDR3: CAISEGQGGNTIYF

J: TRBJ1-5
size: -
D: TRBD1
V: TRBV6-1
DNA: TGTGCCAGCAGTGAAAAGTGGACAGGGGCGGGCAATCAGCCCCAGCATTTT
CDR3: CASSEKWTGAGNQPQHF

J: TRBJ1-1
size: -
D: -
V: TRBV30
DNA: TGTGCCTGGAGTCGCCTAGGACAGTCAAACACTGAAGCTTTCTTT
CDR3: CAWSRLGQSNTEAFF

J: TRBJ2-5
size: once
D: -
V: TRBV19
DNA: TGTGCCAGTAGTATCAACGGAGGGGAGACCCAGTACTTC
CDR3: CASSINGGETQYF

J: TRBJ1-5
size: -
D: -
V: TRBV5-1
DNA: TGCGCCAGCAGCCTCGGACCTGTGGGCAATCAGCCCCAGCATTTT
CDR3: CASSLGPVGNQPQHF

J: TRBJ2-1
size: once
D: TRBD1
V: TRBV18
DNA: TGTGCCAGCTCACCGTACGGACAGGGGATATACAATGAGCAGTTCTTC
CDR3: CASSPYGQGIYNEQFF

J: TRBJ2-1
size: few
D: -
V: TRBV2
DNA: TGTGCCAGCAGCGCTAGCGTCTCCTACAATGAGCAGTTCTTC
CDR3: CASSASVSYNEQFF

J: TRBJ1-1
size: -
D: TRBD1
V: TRBV5-1
DNA: TGCGCCAGCAGCGCCCATACAGGGGGTGACACTGAAGCTTTCTTT
CDR3: CASSAHTGGDTEAFF

J: TRBJ1-2
size: -
D: TRBD1
V: TRBV5-1
DNA: TGCGCCAGCAGCCTTGGGATAGGACAGGGGAATGGCTACACCTTC
CDR3: CASSLGIGQGNGYTF

J: TRBJ2-1
size: many
D: TRBD2
V: TRBV30
DNA: TGTGCCTGGAGCGGGACTAGCGGGGGTGGTAAGTTCTTC
CDR3: CAWSGTSGGGKFF

J: TRBJ1-2
size: -
D: -
V: TRBV9
DNA: TGTGCCAGCAGCGTAGGTGAGGGGATTTATGGCTACACCTTC
CDR3: CASSVGEGIYGYTF

J: TRBJ1-6
size: -
D: TRBD1
V: TRBV9
DNA: TGTGCCAGCAGCCCCGGACAGGGGACATATAATTCACCCCTCCACTTT
CDR3: CASSPGQGTYNSPLHF

J: TRBJ2-3
size: -
D: -
V: TRBV2
DNA: TGTGCCAGCGCTTCCACAGATACGCAGTATTTT
CDR3: CASASTDTQYF

J: TRBJ2-5
size: once
D: -
V: TRBV14
DNA: TGTGCCAGCAGCCAAGATCTCGCCAGGGGGGCCCTAAGGATCCAAGAGACCCAGTACTTC
CDR3: CASSQDLARGALRIQETQYF

J: TRBJ2-5
size: -
D: -
V: TRBV5-5
DNA: TGTGCCAGCACCTCCGGGAATCAAGAGACCCAGTACTTC
CDR3: CASTSGNQETQYF